Reported below is one TCR beta chain. Its antigen is unknown. This CDR3 has 13 residues. Between the trimmed V and J ends, which lost 1 base and 9 bases, there was a span of 11 bases. Germline lookup yields CDR1 SGHRS and CDR2 YFSETQ. The data stem from a study of cytomegalovirus exposure and HLA in healthy donors. General study points: Among TCR beta chains, those listed as cytomegalovirus-associated numbered around 160. The presence/absence work took it that sequencing depth was about the same across donors. It was likely that a cluster of highly shared sequence variants was a sequencing artifact.

Despite likely unrecorded immune exposures, the donors were nominally healthy at the time of sampling. The PCR used 60 Vbeta and 13 Jbeta primers. The table came from immunoSEQ multiplex PCR; TCRdb's copy has only in-frame clones and leaves some out. Recorded for this sample: 150,000 to 200,000 clones. J is TRBJ2-1 and V is TRBV5-1; D may be TRBD1 (6 bases). This TCR derives from a woman between 55 and 75 years old in good health and CMV-seronegative. The source material was PBMCs. CDR3 DNA: TGCGCCAGCAGCTTGTACCTAGGGGGTGAGCAGTTCTTC. It codes for CASSLYLGGEQFF. The full variable domain, its missing parts supplied by reference TRBV5-1 and TRBJ2-1, is KAGVTQTPRYLIKTRGQQVTLSCSPISGHRSVSWYQQTPGQGLQFLFEYFSETQRNKGNFPGRFSGRQFSNSRSEMNVSTLELGDSALYLCASSLYLGGEQFFGPGTRLTVL.